What follows are 16 T cell receptor beta chains derived from one specimen sequenced in a study of blood T cell repertoires in COVID-19. Clones were read by immunoSEQ multiplex PCR, and TCRdb kept only the in-frame ones, dropping some. The top ten clones hold 2.5% to 3% of a sample with about 360,000 clones, 80% to 90% of them seen once. The sample was peripheral blood. Receptors were obtained from a man under 40 with active or convalescent COVID-19.

The chain is built from TRBV19 and TRBJ2-2, with 11 nucleotides matching TRBD2. CDR1 LNHDA and CDR2 SQIVND come from the germline V gene (reference sequence). V was clipped by 2 bases and J by 6 bases; unmatched bases: 11. The CDR3 spans 18 residues. This chain's CDR3 is CASSIMTSGNLHPGELFF. The CDR3 coding sequence is TGTGCCAGTAGTATAATGACTAGCGGGAACCTCCACCCCGGGGAGCTGTTTTTT.

In this sample, this clone turned up once. The rearrangement joins TRBV18 to TRBJ2-1; D perhaps matches TRBD2 (6 bases). The germline V gene has CDR1 KGHSH and CDR2 LQKENI. The length of the CDR3 is 13 residues. V was shortened by 6 bases and J by 6 bases, with 12 bases between the two germline ends. CDR3 amino acids: CASSRGGFNEQFF. In DNA, the CDR3 is TGTGCCAGCTCCCGAGGAGGGTTCAATGAGCAGTTCTTC. Using reference TRBV18 and TRBJ2-1 for the parts outside the CDR3, the full variable domain is NAGVMQNPRHLVRRRGQEARLRCSPMKGHSHVYWYRQLPEEGLKFMVYLQKENIIDESGMPKERFSAEFPKEGPSILRIQQVVRGDSAAYFCASSRGGFNEQFFGPGTRLTVL.

The chain is built from TRBV6-2 or TRBV6-3 and TRBJ1-1; possibly TRBD1 for D (6 bases). Trimming pared 6 bases from V and 5 bases from J, leaving 7 bases between. Germline-derived CDR1 and CDR2 are MNHEY and SVGEGT. The CDR3 runs 11 residues. The chain's CDR3 is CASSQGTEAFF. CDR3 coding DNA: TGTGCCAGCAGCCAGGGGACTGAAGCTTTCTTT.

CDR3 in DNA: TGTGCCAGCAGTGGGGCCGGGACAGGGAGTGACGAGCAGTACTTC. Encoded protein: CASSGAGTGSDEQYF. V and J are TRBV6-2 or TRBV6-3 and TRBJ2-7; 9 bases are a match to TRBD1. CDR1 and CDR2 (germline): MNHEY, SVGEGT. This CDR3 has 15 residues. Unmatched junction bases numbered 10, after V lost 5 bases and J lost 5 bases.

The J gene is TRBJ2-2, the V gene TRBV11-2; D is unclear. This CDR3 is built from 14 residues. V lost 0 bases to trimming and J lost 5 bases, with 7 bases between them. The V gene's germline CDR1 is SGHAT and CDR2 FQNNGV. CDR3 bases: TGTGCCAGCAGCTTAGAGTACGGTACCGGGGAGCTGTTTTTT. Its translation: CASSLEYGTGELFF.

This clone has only a few counts. This sequence joins TRBV9 and TRBJ2-7, with D tentatively TRBD2 (5 bases). The CDR3 consists of 13 residues. With 0 bases removed from V and 5 bases from J, the gap between germline ends came to 9 bases. Germline V lookup: CDR1 SGDLS, CDR2 YYNGEE. The CDR3 is CASSVGAGDEQYF. The CDR3 DNA sequence: TGTGCCAGCAGCGTAGGGGCGGGCGACGAGCAGTACTTC.

V usage is TRBV19 and J usage is TRBJ2-7; 7 bases map to TRBD2. Germline lookup yields CDR1 LNHDA and CDR2 SQIVND (reference sequence). The V gene end was trimmed by 10 bases and the J gene end by 3 bases; junction bases not matched to a gene: 6. The CDR3 consists of 12 residues. The CDR3 here is CATRDYYYEQYF. The CDR3, as DNA: TGTGCCACTCGGGACTACTACTACGAGCAGTACTTC. Variable domain in full (rest from reference TRBV19 and TRBJ2-7): DGGITQSPKYLFRKEGQNVTLSCEQNLNHDAMYWYRQDPGQGLRLIYYSQIVNDFQKGDIAEGYSVSREKKESFPLTVTSAQKNPTAFYLCATRDYYYEQYFGPGTRLTVT.

This chain connects TRBV21-1 to TRBJ2-3; no check of the table's D call, TRBD2, against the DNA was made. TRBV21-1 is a recognized pseudogene. The CDR3 covers 17 residues. CDR3 in DNA: TGTGCCAGCAGCAAACCATCTTGGGGGACTACAGGGATGGCGCAGTATTTT. Translating gives CASSKPSWGTTGMAQYF.

The J gene is TRBJ1-4, the V gene TRBV9; D is undetermined. V was pared by 1 base and J by 5 bases, with 9 bases between. This CDR3 is 14 amino acids long. Germline assignment: CDR1 SGDLS and CDR2 YYNGEE. The CDR3 region is CASSVRGSNEKLFF. Written as DNA, the CDR3 is TGTGCCAGCAGCGTACGGGGTTCGAATGAAAAACTGTTTTTT.

This clone was detected only once. The V and J genes are TRBV6-1 and TRBJ1-4; D is unresolved. This CDR3 is 14 amino acids long. Between the trimmed V and J ends, which lost 2 bases and 5 bases, there was a span of 9 bases. The germline V gene encodes CDR1 MNHNS and CDR2 SASEGT. The chain's CDR3 is CASSERGLNEKLFF. The DNA of the CDR3 is TGTGCCAGCAGTGAAAGAGGTCTCAATGAAAAACTGTTTTTT.

The chain couples TRBV5-5 to TRBJ1-1; D might be TRBD1 (6 bases). Per the germline V gene, CDR1 is SGHKS and CDR2 is YYEKEE (reference sequence). The germline V and J ends were trimmed by 4 bases and 1 base, with 14 bases remaining between them. This CDR3 has 15 residues. CDR3 residues: CASSPRGRGNTEAFF. In nucleotides, the CDR3 is TGTGCCAGCAGCCCTAGGGGGAGAGGGAACACTGAAGCTTTCTTT. Looking up the rest from reference TRBV5-5 and TRBJ1-1 gives the full variable domain: DAGVTQSPTHLIKTRGQQVTLRCSPISGHKSVSWYQQVLGQGPQFIFQYYEKEERGRGNFPDRFSARQFPNYSSELNVNALLLGDSALYLCASSPRGRGNTEAFFGQGTRLTVV.

The V gene is TRBV4-1, the J gene TRBJ1-1, with 8 bases fitting TRBD1. Germline CDR1 is MGHRA and CDR2 is YSYEKL. V lost 0 bases and J lost 4; bases outside the gene matches: 7. The CDR3 contains 16 residues. Here the CDR3 DNA reads TGCGCCAGCAGCCAAGATGCCACAGGGGGAGGCACTGAAGCTTTCTTT. Protein product: CASSQDATGGGTEAFF.

The V and J genes are TRBV18 and TRBJ1-1; 7 nucleotides agree with TRBD1. Germline V gives CDR1 KGHSH, CDR2 LQKENI. The CDR3 totals 15 residues. With V trimmed by 3 bases and J by 4 bases, 8 bases remained unmatched. CDR3 sequence (DNA): TGTGCCAGCTCACCTACTGACAGGGAAGGCACTGAAGCTTTCTTT. Protein: CASSPTDREGTEAFF.

This clone was detected only once. The chain uses TRBV9 and TRBJ1-4; D is perhaps TRBD1 (6 bases). The CDR3 contains 15 residues. The germline CDR1 and CDR2 sequences are SGDLS and YYNGEE. V was clipped by 0 bases and J by 7 bases, with 13 bases between them. The CDR3 loop reads CASSVVAGTSEKLFF. For the CDR3, the DNA is TGTGCCAGCAGCGTAGTTGCCGGGACATCTGAAAAACTGTTTTTT.

The chain joins TRBV24-1 to TRBJ2-1; tentative D call: TRBD1 (5 bases). Germline CDR1 KGHDR, CDR2 SFDVKD. Between the trimmed V and J ends, which lost 2 bases and 8 bases, there was a span of 9 bases. The CDR3 runs 13 residues. DNA for the CDR3: TGTGCCACCAGTGATTCAGGGTTGGATGAGCAGTTCTTC. It encodes CATSDSGLDEQFF.

This clone was seen more than once but under ten times. V and J are TRBV24-1 and TRBJ2-1, with TRBD2 matching over 8 bases. CDR3 length: 16 residues. The germline V gene has CDR1 KGHDR and CDR2 SFDVKD. V shed 0 bases and J 1 base; nucleotides not matched to a gene: 1. CDR3 sequence: CATSDLGLASYNEQFF. DNA for the CDR3: TGTGCCACCAGTGATTTGGGACTAGCTTCCTACAATGAGCAGTTCTTC.